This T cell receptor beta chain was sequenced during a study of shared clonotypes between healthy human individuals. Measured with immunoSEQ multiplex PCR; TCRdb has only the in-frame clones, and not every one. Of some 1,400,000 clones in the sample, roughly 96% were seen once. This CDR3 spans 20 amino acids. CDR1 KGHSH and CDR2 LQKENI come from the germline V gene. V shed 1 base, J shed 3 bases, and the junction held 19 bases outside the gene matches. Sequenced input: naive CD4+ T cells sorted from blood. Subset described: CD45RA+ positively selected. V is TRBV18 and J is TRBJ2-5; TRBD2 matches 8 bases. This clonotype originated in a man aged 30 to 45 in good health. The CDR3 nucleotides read TGTGCCAGCTCACCACTCGCCTCACTACTGCGGGAGGTTTCTGAAGAGACCCAGTACTTC. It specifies CASSPLASLLREVSEETQYF.